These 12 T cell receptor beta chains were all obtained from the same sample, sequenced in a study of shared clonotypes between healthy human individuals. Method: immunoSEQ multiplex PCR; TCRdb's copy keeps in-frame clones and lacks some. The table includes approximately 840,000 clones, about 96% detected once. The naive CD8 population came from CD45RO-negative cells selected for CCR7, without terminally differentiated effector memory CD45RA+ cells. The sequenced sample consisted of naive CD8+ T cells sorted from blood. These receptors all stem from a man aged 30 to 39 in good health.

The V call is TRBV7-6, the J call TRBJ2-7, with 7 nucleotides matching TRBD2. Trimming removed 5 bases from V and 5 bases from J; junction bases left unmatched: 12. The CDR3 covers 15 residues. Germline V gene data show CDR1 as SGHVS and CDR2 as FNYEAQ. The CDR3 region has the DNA TGTGCCAGCAGCATCAACCTGGGAGGGTATGACGAGCAGTACTTC. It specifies CASSINLGGYDEQYF.

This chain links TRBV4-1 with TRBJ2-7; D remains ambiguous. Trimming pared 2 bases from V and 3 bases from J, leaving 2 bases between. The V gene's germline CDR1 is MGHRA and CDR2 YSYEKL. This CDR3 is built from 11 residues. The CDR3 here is CASSQRYEQYF. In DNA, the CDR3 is TGCGCCAGCAGCCAACGCTACGAGCAGTACTTC.

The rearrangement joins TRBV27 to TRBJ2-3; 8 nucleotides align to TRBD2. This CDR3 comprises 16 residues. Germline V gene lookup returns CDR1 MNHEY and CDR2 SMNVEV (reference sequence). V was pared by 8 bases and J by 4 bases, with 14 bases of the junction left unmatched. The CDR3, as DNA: TGTGCCAGCTCTATGGAGCCAGCGGGAGTGGCAGATACGCAGTATTTT. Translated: CASSMEPAGVADTQYF.

CDR3 bases: TGTGCCAGCCATGAGGAGGGTGATCAGCCCCAGCATTTT. Translated, it gives CASHEEGDQPQHF. The chain links TRBV27 to TRBJ1-5; no definite D call. This CDR3 is 13 amino acids long. Germline V lookup: CDR1 MNHEY, CDR2 SMNVEV (reference sequence). Trimming pared 8 bases from V and 5 bases from J, leaving 13 bases between.

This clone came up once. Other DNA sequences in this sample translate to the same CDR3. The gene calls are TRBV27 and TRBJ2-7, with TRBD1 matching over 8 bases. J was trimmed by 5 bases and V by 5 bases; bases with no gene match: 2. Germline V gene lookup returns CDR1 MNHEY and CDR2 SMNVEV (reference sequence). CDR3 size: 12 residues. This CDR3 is CASSRTGNEQYF. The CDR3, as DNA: TGTGCCAGCAGTCGGACAGGGAACGAGCAGTACTTC.

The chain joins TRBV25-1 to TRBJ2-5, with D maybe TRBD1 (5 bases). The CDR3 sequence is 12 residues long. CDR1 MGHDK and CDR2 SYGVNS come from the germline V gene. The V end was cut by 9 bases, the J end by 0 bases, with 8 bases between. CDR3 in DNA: TGTGCCAGAGACAGAGACCAAGAGACCCAGTACTTC. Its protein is CARDRDQETQYF.

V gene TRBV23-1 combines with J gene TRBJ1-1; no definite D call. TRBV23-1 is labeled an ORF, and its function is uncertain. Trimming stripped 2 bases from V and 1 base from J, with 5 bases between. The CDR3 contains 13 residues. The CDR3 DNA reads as TGCGCCAGCAGTCAAAGTGAGAACACTGAAGCTTTCTTT. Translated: CASSQSENTEAFF.

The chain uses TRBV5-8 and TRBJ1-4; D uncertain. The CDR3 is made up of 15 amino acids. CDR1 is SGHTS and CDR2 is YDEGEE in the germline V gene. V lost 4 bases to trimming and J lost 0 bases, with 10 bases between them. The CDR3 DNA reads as TGTGCCAGCAGCGAAAACGTCGCAACTAATGAAAAACTGTTTTTT. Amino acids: CASSENVATNEKLFF.

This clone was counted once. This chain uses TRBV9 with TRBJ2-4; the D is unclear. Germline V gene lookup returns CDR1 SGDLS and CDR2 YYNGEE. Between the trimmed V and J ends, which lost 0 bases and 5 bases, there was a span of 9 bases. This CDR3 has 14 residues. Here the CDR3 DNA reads TGTGCCAGCAGCGTAGAGGTTGGTCAAAACATTCAGTACTTC. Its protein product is CASSVEVGQNIQYF.

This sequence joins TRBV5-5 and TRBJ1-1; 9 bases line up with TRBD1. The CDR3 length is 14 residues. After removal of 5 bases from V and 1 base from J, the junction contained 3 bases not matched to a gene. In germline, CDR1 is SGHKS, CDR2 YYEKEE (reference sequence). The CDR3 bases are TGTGCCAGCAGGGGACAGGGAAGGAACACTGAAGCTTTCTTT. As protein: CASRGQGRNTEAFF.

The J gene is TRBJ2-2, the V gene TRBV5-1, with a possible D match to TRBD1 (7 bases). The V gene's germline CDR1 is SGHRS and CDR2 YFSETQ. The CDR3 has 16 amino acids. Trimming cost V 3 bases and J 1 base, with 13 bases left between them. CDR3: CASSWGDRENTGELFF. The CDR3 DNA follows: TGCGCCAGCAGCTGGGGGGACAGAGAGAACACCGGGGAGCTGTTTTTT.

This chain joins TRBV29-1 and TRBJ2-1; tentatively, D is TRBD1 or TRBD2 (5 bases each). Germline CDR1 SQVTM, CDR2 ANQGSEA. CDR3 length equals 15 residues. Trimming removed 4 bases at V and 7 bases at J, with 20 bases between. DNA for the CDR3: TGCAGCGTTGTTTATTGGGGGACGGATTTGAATGAGCAGTTCTTC. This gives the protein CSVVYWGTDLNEQFF.